These 27 T cell receptor beta chains came from one sample sequenced in a study of blood T cell repertoires in COVID-19. Sequenced by immunoSEQ multiplex PCR; TCRdb stores in-frame clones only, minus some. The sample consists of more than 150,000 clones, 80% to 90% of them appearing once. Material: peripheral blood. The source of these receptors is a man in his forties or fifties with active or convalescent COVID-19.

The gene calls are TRBV28 and TRBJ2-7; no firm D call. Germline CDR1 and CDR2: MDHEN and SYDVKM. This CDR3 spans 12 amino acids. Trimming took off 7 bases at V and 4 bases at J, with 11 bases between the two ends. CDR3 protein: CASTITGYEQYF. CDR3 in DNA: TGTGCCAGCACTATAACCGGTTACGAGCAGTACTTC.

This clone was seen once. The rearrangement uses TRBV11-1 and TRBJ2-1, with 7 bases matching TRBD2. J gave up 0 bases and V 1 base, and 0 bases lay outside the gene matches. The CDR3 runs to 15 residues. The germline CDR1 and CDR2 sequences are SGHAT and FQDESV (reference sequence). CDR3: CASSLGGSSYNEQFF. Here the CDR3 DNA reads TGTGCCAGCAGCTTAGGCGGGAGCTCCTACAATGAGCAGTTCTTC.

The V call is TRBV2, the J call TRBJ2-1; 8 positions agree with TRBD2. The length of the CDR3 is 15 residues. The V gene's germline CDR1 is SNHLY and CDR2 FYNNEI. V lost 7 bases, J lost 12 bases, and 17 bases stayed unmatched. CDR3 DNA: TGTGCCAGCAAAATATCCCCCAACCCGGGACTAGTGCAGTTCTTC. This sequence encodes CASKISPNPGLVQFF.

The chain links TRBV5-1 to TRBJ2-1; 7 bases are a match to TRBD1. The CDR3 has 15 residues. CDR1 and CDR2 (germline): SGHRS, YFSETQ. The V segment lost 1 base and the J segment 4 bases; nucleotides outside the gene matches: 5. DNA of the CDR3: TGCGCCAGCAGCTTGAGGGACAGAACGTACAATGAGCAGTTCTTC. The encoded protein is CASSLRDRTYNEQFF.

The chain links TRBV11-2 to TRBJ2-2, with 9 bases identical to TRBD2. CDR3 length: 18 amino acids. Germline V gene sequence: CDR1 SGHAT, CDR2 FQNNGV. The ends lost 1 base at V and 4 bases at J; junction bases unmatched: 10. CDR3 protein: CASSLVFGAGGGTGELFF. The CDR3 DNA reads as TGTGCCAGCAGCTTAGTTTTTGGAGCGGGGGGCGGCACCGGGGAGCTGTTTTTT. The full variable domain, completed using reference TRBV11-2 and TRBJ2-2, is EAGVAQSPRYKIIEKRQSVAFWCNPISGHATLYWYQQILGQGPKLLIQFQNNGVVDDSQLPKDRFSAERLKGVDSTLKIQPAKLEDSAVYLCASSLVFGAGGGTGELFFGEGSRLTVL.

The chain carries TRBV5-1 and TRBJ1-1; D may be TRBD1 (5 bases). The CDR3 is 15 residues long. Trimming removed 4 bases from V and 0 bases from J, with 13 bases in between. Germline V gene lookup returns CDR1 SGHRS and CDR2 YFSETQ. The CDR3 here is CASSQGLGMNTEAFF. For the CDR3, the DNA is TGCGCCAGCAGCCAGGGACTTGGGATGAACACTGAAGCTTTCTTT.

This chain joins TRBV19 and TRBJ2-7; TRBD1 matches at 7 bases. Germline V CDR1 and CDR2: LNHDA, SQIVND (reference sequence). CDR3 length: 12 residues. Germline trimming cut 7 bases from V and 11 bases from J; bases unmatched to any gene: 11. Here the CDR3 reads CASTDYTGVEYF. The CDR3 region has the DNA TGTGCCAGTACCGATTATACAGGGGTCGAGTACTTC.

V and J are TRBV28 and TRBJ2-5; D might be TRBD1 (5 bases). The CDR3 totals 13 residues. CDR1 and CDR2 (germline): MDHEN, SYDVKM. V was pared by 7 bases and J by 5 bases, with 14 bases between. CDR3 region: CASNGRRVETQYF. CDR3 in DNA: TGTGCCAGCAATGGGCGCAGGGTGGAGACCCAGTACTTC.

This chain uses TRBV27 with TRBJ1-2, with TRBD1 as a possible D gene (6 bases). Trimming removed 0 bases at V and 4 bases at J, with 12 bases between. This CDR3 contains 15 residues. Per the germline V gene, CDR1 is MNHEY and CDR2 is SMNVEV (reference sequence). The DNA for the CDR3 is TGTGCCAGCAGTTTATCGAAACAGGGTAGCTATGGCTACACCTTC. Translation gives CASSLSKQGSYGYTF.

This clone showed up just a few times. V and J are TRBV15 and TRBJ2-1; D is perhaps TRBD2 (5 bases). The CDR3 is made up of 15 amino acids. Per germline, CDR1 LNHNV and CDR2 YYDKDF (reference sequence). Trimming left V 0 bases short and J 6 bases short, with 12 bases between. The CDR3 spells CATSRDPSGINEQFF. For the CDR3, the DNA is TGTGCCACCAGCAGAGATCCCAGCGGAATCAATGAGCAGTTCTTC.

This clone was observed once. The chain uses TRBV19 and TRBJ2-7; D unresolved. CDR1 and CDR2 from the germline V gene are LNHDA and SQIVND (reference sequence). The ends were cut back, 5 bases at V and 0 bases at J, with 14 bases in the middle. The CDR3 totals 15 residues. The CDR3 here is CASSRGAGDSYEQYF. The CDR3 bases are TGTGCCAGTAGTCGTGGCGCAGGCGACTCCTACGAGCAGTACTTC.

The rearrangement joins TRBV19 to TRBJ2-3; 14 bases are shared with TRBD2. This CDR3 has 20 amino acids. The germline CDR1 and CDR2 sequences are LNHDA and SQIVND (reference sequence). V shed 4 bases and J 0 bases; nucleotides not matched to a gene: 12. The CDR3 DNA sequence: TGTGCCAGTAGTAGGGGGACTAGCGGGGGCCTCCATACTAGCACAGATACGCAGTATTTT. Encoded protein: CASSRGTSGGLHTSTDTQYF.

The gene calls are TRBV30 and TRBJ1-4; 8 positions match TRBD1. Germline trimming cut 3 bases from V and 5 bases from J; bases unmatched to any gene: 14. The CDR3 is made up of 17 amino acids. Germline loops: CDR1 GTSNPN, CDR2 SVGIG (reference sequence). CDR3 in amino acids: CAWRRTGSMFNNEKLFF. CDR3 DNA sequence: TGTGCCTGGAGGAGGACAGGGAGTATGTTTAACAATGAAAAACTGTTTTTT.

The chain is built from TRBV2 and TRBJ2-7; TRBD1 matches at 7 bases. This CDR3 spans 12 amino acids. The germline V gene has CDR1 SNHLY and CDR2 FYNNEI. Losses at the gene ends were 5 bases for V and 6 bases for J; bases not matched to a gene: 4. CDR3 in amino acids: CASSQQGSEQYF. DNA of the CDR3: TGTGCCAGCAGTCAACAGGGGAGCGAGCAGTACTTC.

This chain uses TRBV28 with TRBJ1-1; D not resolved. The CDR3 extends over 12 amino acids. Germline CDR1 reads MDHEN; CDR2 reads SYDVKM. Between the trimmed V and J ends, which lost 2 bases and 4 bases, there was a span of 5 bases. The CDR3 protein is CASSLRPTEAFF. The CDR3 bases are TGTGCCAGCAGTTTACGTCCCACTGAAGCTTTCTTT.

Only one count was recorded for this clone. This chain joins TRBV9 and TRBJ1-1, with no clear D. Germline loops: CDR1 SGDLS, CDR2 YYNGEE. V lost 0 bases and J 0 bases, leaving 18 bases between the germline ends. The CDR3 consists of 18 residues. The CDR3 DNA sequence: TGTGCCAGCAGCGTAGATAGAAATACAGCAAACATGAACACTGAAGCTTTCTTT. Amino acid sequence: CASSVDRNTANMNTEAFF.

This clone was recorded only once. The genes are TRBV18 and TRBJ2-4, with 8 nucleotides matching TRBD1. J was trimmed by 9 bases and V by 3 bases; bases with no gene match: 4. Germline loops: CDR1 KGHSH, CDR2 LQKENI. The CDR3 runs to 13 residues. The DNA for the CDR3 is TGTGCCAGCTCACCGACAGGGGTGGGCATTCAGTACTTC. Translating gives CASSPTGVGIQYF.

The CDR3 loop reads CASSLALGQGAVGYTF. The CDR3 DNA is TGTGCCAGCAGCTTAGCATTAGGACAGGGAGCCGTCGGCTACACCTTC. The rearrangement links TRBV7-9 to TRBJ1-2; TRBD1 matches 8 bases. The CDR3 length is 16 residues. With V trimmed by 0 bases and J by 8 bases, 11 bases remained unmatched. Germline assignment: CDR1 SEHNR and CDR2 FQNEAQ (reference sequence).

V gene TRBV3-1 (or the pseudogene TRBV3-2) combines with J gene TRBJ2-3; D is perhaps TRBD2 (6 bases). The V and J ends lost 0 bases and 2 bases respectively, with 9 bases between them. This CDR3 has 15 residues. Germline CDR1 reads LGHDT; CDR2 reads YNNKEL (reference sequence). CDR3 DNA sequence: TGTGCCAGCAGCCAAGACGGGACTCTCACAGATACGCAGTATTTT. Translation gives CASSQDGTLTDTQYF.

The J gene is TRBJ2-1, the V gene TRBV9; TRBD2 aligns across 14 bases. The ends lost 0 bases at V and 10 bases at J; junction bases unmatched: 6. From germline, CDR1 is SGDLS and CDR2 YYNGEE. The CDR3 has 16 amino acids. The CDR3 nucleotides read TGTGCCAGCAGCGTAGCGGGGGGACTAGCGGGGGAAGAGCAGTTCTTC. It yields the protein CASSVAGGLAGEEQFF.

This clone is a singleton in its sample. The chain carries TRBV7-2 and TRBJ2-2, with D tentatively TRBD1 (5 bases). The germline gives CDR1 SGHTA, CDR2 FQGNSA. The CDR3 is 14 residues long. The V gene lost 1 base and the J gene lost 8 bases, with 11 bases spanning the gap. Written as DNA, the CDR3 is TGTGCCAGCAGCTTAGGGGGCCTGATTGGGGAGCTGTTTTTT. Its protein is CASSLGGLIGELFF.

The chain has TRBV7-3 and TRBJ2-7; 11 bases map to TRBD2. J gave up 3 bases and V 5 bases, and 6 bases lay outside the gene matches. The CDR3 runs 15 residues. CDR1 and CDR2 from the germline V gene are SGHTA and FQGTGA. The CDR3 coding sequence is TGTGCCAGCAGCACCCTTAGCGGGGGGGACTACGAGCAGTACTTC. Translation gives CASSTLSGGDYEQYF.

This chain joins TRBV30 and TRBJ2-3; D possibly corresponds to TRBD2 (6 bases). Germline CDR1 reads GTSNPN; CDR2 reads SVGIG (reference sequence). Trimming cost V 4 bases and J 4 bases, with 18 bases left between them. The CDR3 covers 15 residues. CDR3 coding DNA: TGTGCCTGGACCCCACTGCGCGGGGTTTCAGATACGCAGTATTTT. It specifies CAWTPLRGVSDTQYF.

The genes are TRBV4-1 and TRBJ1-5; D is perhaps TRBD1 (5 bases). Germline V gene lookup returns CDR1 MGHRA and CDR2 YSYEKL. The CDR3 length is 15 residues. V was shortened by 1 base and J by 7 bases, with 14 bases between the two germline ends. The CDR3 is CASSQVGGERQPQHF. As DNA, the CDR3 is TGCGCCAGCAGCCAAGTGGGGGGGGAAAGGCAGCCCCAGCATTTT.

The chain recombines TRBV6-6 with TRBJ1-1; D is perhaps TRBD1 (6 bases). The CDR3 has 13 amino acids. V lost 2 bases, J lost 5 bases, and 9 bases lay in between. Germline loops: CDR1 MNHNY, CDR2 SVGAGI (reference sequence). CDR3 amino acids: CASSYAGQTEAFF. In nucleotides, the CDR3 is TGTGCCAGCAGTTACGCCGGACAGACTGAAGCTTTCTTT.

The chain has TRBV30 and TRBJ1-2; perhaps TRBD1 as D (6 bases). Trimming removed 0 bases at V and 3 bases at J, with 14 bases between. Germline CDR1 reads GTSNPN; CDR2 reads SVGIG (reference sequence). This CDR3 has 15 residues. The CDR3 sequence: CAWSVNRVPYYGYTF. The DNA of the CDR3 is TGTGCCTGGAGTGTAAACAGGGTACCTTACTATGGCTACACCTTC.

The chain is built from TRBV4-2 and TRBJ2-6; D remains ambiguous. V was trimmed by 0 bases and J by 0 bases, leaving 3 bases between them. The CDR3 has 15 residues. Germline V lookup: CDR1 LGHNA, CDR2 YNFKEQ. The CDR3 bases are TGTGCCAGCAGCCAAGACAGCTCTGGGGCCAACGTCCTGACTTTC. Its protein product is CASSQDSSGANVLTF.